This T cell receptor beta chain emerged from a study of TIL therapy for anti-PD-1-resistant metastatic lung cancer. Overall study: Tumors carried a median 1.5 non-synonymous mutations per megabase.

Per the germline V gene, CDR1 is SGDLS and CDR2 is YYNGEE. Trimming removed 0 bases from V and 3 bases from J; junction bases left unmatched: 11. This CDR3 region has 19 residues. Sequencing used immunoSEQ v3. The data were produced by immunoSEQ multiplex PCR, yet TCRdb's version contains in-frame clones alone and is incomplete. Of about 7,200 clones in the sample, nearly 75% are singletons; the top ten hold roughly 7%. Time point: pre-treatment sample, taken before nivolumab and TIL therapy. Tumor tissue came from excised metastases, mostly pleural nodules or supraclavicular lymph nodes. The origin of this receptor is a person aged 25-79 years with non-small cell lung cancer. The chain employs TRBV9 and TRBJ2-5; 13 positions agree with TRBD2. This sample comprised tumor tissue, obtained at baseline. Here the CDR3 reads CASSVAGGLAGPGEETQYF. The CDR3 bases are TGTGCCAGCAGCGTAGCGGGGGGACTAGCGGGACCCGGAGAAGAGACCCAGTACTTC. The full variable domain, with the rest looked up from reference TRBV9 and TRBJ2-5, is DSGVTQTPKHLITATGQRVTLRCSPRSGDLSVYWYQQSLDQGLQFLIQYYNGEERAKGNILERFSAQQFPDLHSELNLSSLELGDSALYFCASSVAGGLAGPGEETQYFGPGTRLLVL.